Each of the 14 T cell receptor beta chains below was sequenced from the same sample in a study of T-cell memory formation after mild COVID-19. TCRdb re-called the 5' RACE reads with MiXCR, one entry per CDR3 protein. The sample contains about 290,000 distinct CDR3 sequences, approximately 16% of which appear only once. Material for sequencing was PBMCs or a T cell subset sorted from them (not recorded which). Receptor source: a man between 18 and 29 years old who had mild COVID-19 (a few samples of this study predate the infection). Cell type and time point are not known.

This clonotype came up a few times. The chain employs TRBV10-3 and TRBJ1-1; 7 nucleotides align to TRBD1. Germline V gene sequence: CDR1 ENHRY, CDR2 SYGVKD. Trimming took 2 bases from V and 5 from J; bases not matched to a gene: 8. This CDR3 spans 15 amino acids. For the CDR3, the DNA is TGTGCCATCAGTGAGCAGACAGGGTCCCCGACTGAAGCTTTCTTT. Its protein is CAISEQTGSPTEAFF.

V usage is TRBV9 and J usage is TRBJ2-3; the D gene is possibly TRBD2 (6 bases). The CDR3 runs 16 residues. V was cut by 1 base and J by 6 bases, with 18 bases left in between. Germline-derived CDR1 and CDR2 are SGDLS and YYNGEE. In DNA, the CDR3 is TGTGCCAGCAGCGTACTGGGGGGTCTCGGAGGGGATACGCAGTATTTT. This translates into CASSVLGGLGGDTQYF.

The chain links TRBV2 to TRBJ1-1, with D possibly matching TRBD1 (6 bases). From germline, CDR1 is SNHLY and CDR2 FYNNEI. The CDR3 runs to 15 residues. V was pared by 4 bases and J by 5 bases, with 17 bases between. CDR3: CASSATGAGRTEAFF. For the CDR3, the DNA is TGTGCCAGCAGTGCAACGGGGGCTGGGAGGACTGAAGCTTTCTTT.

This clonotype was recorded a few times. CDR3 sequence reads: CASSFRGGVGSPLHF. The DNA for the CDR3 is TGTGCCAGCAGCTTTAGGGGGGGCGTAGGGTCACCCCTCCACTTT. The J gene is TRBJ1-6, the V gene TRBV7-3, with D possibly being TRBD1 (6 bases). Germline lookup yields CDR1 SGHTA and CDR2 FQGTGA. The CDR3 length is 15 residues. The ends were cut back, 3 bases at V and 10 bases at J, with 16 bases in the middle.

This clonotype was seen a handful of times. The chain is built from TRBV4-1 and TRBJ1-6; D not certain. V shed 0 bases and J shed 9 bases, with 9 bases lying between them. Germline CDR1 reads MGHRA; CDR2 reads YSYEKL. This CDR3 contains 14 residues. The CDR3 spells CASSQDGVGSPLHF. CDR3 nucleotide sequence: TGCGCCAGCAGCCAAGATGGAGTGGGTTCACCCCTCCACTTT.

This clonotype was counted at least ten times. The J gene is TRBJ2-1, the V gene TRBV20-1; tentative D call: TRBD1 (5 bases). CDR1 DFQATT and CDR2 SNEGSKA come from the germline V gene (reference sequence). The CDR3 has 13 amino acids. V was shortened by 0 bases and J by 9 bases, with 12 bases between the two germline ends. In DNA form, the CDR3 reads TGCAGTGCTAGAGATGGGGCAGGGCTTGAGCAGTTCTTC. Translating gives CSARDGAGLEQFF.

The gene calls are TRBV4-3 and TRBJ2-7; D possibly corresponds to TRBD1 (6 bases). V gave up 2 bases and J gave up 3 bases, with 14 bases separating them. This CDR3 contains 15 residues. In germline, CDR1 is LGHNA, CDR2 YSLEER. The CDR3 reads CASSQTDREVYEQYF. CDR3 DNA sequence: TGCGCCAGCAGCCAAACGGACAGAGAGGTCTACGAGCAGTACTTC.

On this clonotype itself: No DNA is shown, since the ends of the CDR3 on it are uncertain; the CDR3 is the one TCRdb lists. The chain employs TRBV6-2 or TRBV6-3 and TRBJ1-1; the tabulated D call, TRBD1, remains unverified against the DNA. The CDR3 sequence runs 16 residues, both termini included. Germline CDR1 is MNHEY and CDR2 is SVGEGT. The CDR3 loop is CASSFFGQQMNTEAFF.

CDR3 DNA: TGTGCCAGCATTACGAACTACGAGCAGTACGTC. Translating gives CASITNYEQYV. This chain joins TRBV6-1 and TRBJ2-7, with D unresolved. V gave up 7 bases and J gave up 3 bases, with 7 bases separating them. The CDR3 is made up of 11 amino acids. Germline CDR1 MNHNS, CDR2 SASEGT.

This clonotype was detected a few times. This chain joins TRBV20-1 and TRBJ2-3, with 7 bases matching TRBD2. Germline V lookup: CDR1 DFQATT, CDR2 SNEGSKA (reference sequence). Trimming removed 5 bases from V and 3 bases from J; junction bases left unmatched: 11. This CDR3 has 15 amino acids. CDR3 nucleotides: TGCAGTGCTTTTAAAACGGGACTATCGACAGATACGCAGTATTTT. This sequence encodes CSAFKTGLSTDTQYF.

CDR3 in amino acids: CASSQAQTGANVLTF. The CDR3 DNA follows: TGTGCCAGCAGCCAAGCGCAAACTGGGGCCAACGTCCTGACTTTC. The chain uses TRBV3-1 and TRBJ2-6, with D uncertain. CDR3 length equals 15 residues. The germline V gene encodes CDR1 LGHDT and CDR2 YNNKEL (reference sequence). The V and J ends lost 1 base and 2 bases respectively, with 6 bases between them.

There are a few counts of this clonotype. The chain carries TRBV6-2 or TRBV6-3 and TRBJ2-3; the match to TRBD1 covers 7 bases. The CDR3 spans 16 residues. After removal of 4 bases from V and 0 bases from J, the junction contained 7 bases not matched to a gene. Looked up from germline, CDR1 is MNHEY and CDR2 is SVGEGT. CDR3 sequence: CASSWTDRSSTDTQYF. The CDR3 bases are TGTGCCAGCAGTTGGACGGACAGGTCTAGCACAGATACGCAGTATTTT.

The table lists this clonotype with a few counts. The rearrangement uses TRBV10-3 and TRBJ2-7; D not certain. Trimming cost V 4 bases and J 3 bases, with 10 bases left between them. The CDR3 sequence is 13 residues long. The V gene's germline CDR1 is ENHRY and CDR2 SYGVKD. The CDR3 here is CAISGTENYEQYF. In DNA form, the CDR3 reads TGTGCCATCAGTGGGACGGAGAACTACGAGCAGTACTTC.

The rearrangement joins TRBV29-1 to TRBJ1-2, with D unclear. The CDR3 is made up of 11 amino acids. Germline lookup yields CDR1 SQVTM and CDR2 ANQGSEA. Trimming shortened V by 7 bases and J by 4 bases, and 10 bases separated the two germline ends. The CDR3 loop reads CSAPAGYGYTF. As DNA, the CDR3 is TGCAGCGCGCCTGCTGGCTATGGCTACACCTTC.